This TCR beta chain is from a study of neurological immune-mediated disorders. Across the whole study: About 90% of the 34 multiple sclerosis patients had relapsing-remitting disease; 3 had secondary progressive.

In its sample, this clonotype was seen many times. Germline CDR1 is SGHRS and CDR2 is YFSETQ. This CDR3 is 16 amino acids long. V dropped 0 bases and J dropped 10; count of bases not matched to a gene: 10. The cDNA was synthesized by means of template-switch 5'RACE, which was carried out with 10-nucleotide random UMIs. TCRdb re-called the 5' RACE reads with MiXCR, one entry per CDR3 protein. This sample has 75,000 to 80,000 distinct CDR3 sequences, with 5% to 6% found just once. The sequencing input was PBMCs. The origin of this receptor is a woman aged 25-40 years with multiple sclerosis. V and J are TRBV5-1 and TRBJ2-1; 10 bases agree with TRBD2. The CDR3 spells CASSLESSGRAWEQFF. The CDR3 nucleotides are TGCGCCAGCAGCTTGGAATCCAGCGGGAGGGCCTGGGAGCAGTTCTTC.